The source of this TCR beta chain is a study of post-analysis software for immune sequencing data. Study-wide results and limits: Five or six TRBV segments (TRBV5-6, TRBV5-1 and TRBV20-1 among them) occurred more frequently in patients than in controls.

Germline CDR1 SGHRS, CDR2 YFSETQ. The CDR3 sequence is 16 residues long. On this clonotype itself: Its antigen remains unidentified. The junction differs from germline at one of its ends, possibly a read error.

Included in the TCR beta cDNA libraries were unique molecular identifiers. Once roughly 0.9 to 10 million T cells were used, approximately 470,000 cDNA molecules resulted. TCRdb reprocessed the PCR reads via MiXCR and lists one record per CDR3 protein. The repertoire has hundreds of thousands of distinct CDR3 sequences, 30% of them found once; the top ten carry 0.56%. This chain joins TRBV5-1 and TRBJ1-2, with TRBD1 matching 7 bases. Material for sequencing was blood. The clonotype originates from a girl aged 5-17 years with multiple sclerosis. The CDR3 loop reads CAGSLAGTALIYGYTF. The CDR3 coding sequence is TGCGCCGGCAGCTTGGCCGGGACAGCGCTTATTTATGGCTACACCTTC.